This T cell receptor beta chain was recorded in a study of blood T cell repertoires in COVID-19 (dated by TCRdb to about 2020). Broadly, across the study: Samples from collaborators originated in the United States, Italy and Spain and spanned both the acute and convalescent phases of COVID-19. The material from the prospective study consisted of cDNA or gDNA derived from T cells, B-cell-depleted T cells, or PBMCs. The dataset comprised deeply sampled blood TCRbeta repertoires from subjects exposed to, actively infected with, or recovered from COVID-19. The repertoires were made available in a free public database intended to serve as a resource for research on the immune response to SARS-CoV-2. The samples were drawn from the first 160 participants of the ongoing ImmuneRACE study and from some 1,300 subjects provided by 6 global collaborators. Sample metadata almost always included a de-identified subject ID, COVID-19 status, age in years and sex. Where available, HLA class I and class II types were obtained from metadata supplied by the sample provider rather than from assay-based typing. Broader findings and caveats from the paper: Clinical and demographic metadata were provided uncurated, with the amount varying by source and participant.

V loses 5 bases of germline sequence and J loses 4 bases, and the interval between the two ends is 9 bases. The germline V gene specifies SGHAT as CDR1 and FQNNGV as CDR2. From the cysteine through the phenylalanine, the CDR3 covers 13 amino acids. Only the CDR3 DNA is retained, 39 bases long and in frame from the first base. TCRbeta CDR3 regions were amplified from genomic DNA by means of the immunoSEQ Assay, a bias-controlled multiplex PCR. The study's own analysis went as follows. Within the assay, amplification of reference gene primers was used to estimate how many nucleated cells each sample contained. Sequence reads were collapsed and filtered to measure the absolute abundance of every unique TCRbeta CDR3 rearrangement. For each sample, productive Simpson clonality was calculated by taking the square root of Simpson's diversity index across productive rearrangements. Not all clones reach the TCRdb copy of this immuneACCESS table, which keeps in-frame sequences only. Checked studies attribute under half of the gap to unresolved V genes and leave the rest unexplained. V, J and clone size were drawn from that table, and D and trimming were deduced from the DNA. This sample has 350,000 or so clones in its table, and about 92% of those were observed once. The ten largest make up roughly 4% of the sample.

One collaborating source in Seattle enrolled patients during active infection and followed them longitudinally through the course of disease. The collaborating institutions used their own protocols to collect whole blood in K2EDTA tubes. For TCRbeta analysis, collaborators shipped samples as frozen whole blood, isolated PBMCs, or DNA extracted from either of those sample types. Note on this clone: Its antigen remains undetermined. No base quality values were provided; no much bigger clone lies one nucleotide off.

Recombination joined TRBV11-2 with TRBJ1-5; TRBD1 is a possible D gene, resting on 5 matching bases. Sequenced input: peripheral blood. The receptor was isolated from a woman aged 55 to 70 with COVID-19, enrolled during active disease. The bases read TGTGCCAGCAGCAGACAGACGAATCAGCCCCAGCATTTT. This codes for CASSRQTNQPQHF.